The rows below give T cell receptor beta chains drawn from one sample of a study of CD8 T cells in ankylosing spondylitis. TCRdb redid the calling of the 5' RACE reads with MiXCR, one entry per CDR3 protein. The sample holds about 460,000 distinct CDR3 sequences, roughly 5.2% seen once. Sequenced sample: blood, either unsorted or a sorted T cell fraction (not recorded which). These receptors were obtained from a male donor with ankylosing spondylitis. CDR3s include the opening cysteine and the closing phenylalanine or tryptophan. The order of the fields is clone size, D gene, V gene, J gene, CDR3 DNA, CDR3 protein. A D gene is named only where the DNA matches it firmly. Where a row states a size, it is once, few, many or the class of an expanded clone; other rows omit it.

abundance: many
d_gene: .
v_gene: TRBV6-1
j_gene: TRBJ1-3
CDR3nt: TGTGCCAGCAGTGGTGGGCTTACGAGGCATGGAAACACCATATATTTT
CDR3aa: CASSGGLTRHGNTIYF

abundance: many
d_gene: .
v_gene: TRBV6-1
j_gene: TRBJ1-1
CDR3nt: TGTGCCAGCAGTCCCACAGGAGAGATGGACACTGAAGCTTTCTTT
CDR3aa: CASSPTGEMDTEAFF

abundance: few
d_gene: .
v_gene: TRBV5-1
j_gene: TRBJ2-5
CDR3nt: TGCGCCAGCAGCTCCCCACCAACCCAAGAGACCCAGTACTTC
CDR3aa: CASSSPPTQETQYF

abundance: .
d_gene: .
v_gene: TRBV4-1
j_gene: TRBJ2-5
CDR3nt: TGCGCCAGCAGCCAAGAAAGGGAGGCAGAGACCCAGTACTTC
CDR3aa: CASSQEREAETQYF

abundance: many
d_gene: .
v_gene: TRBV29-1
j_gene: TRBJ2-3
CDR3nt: TGCAGCCTCGAAGGGGGGAGGGGGATCACAGATACGCAGTATTTT
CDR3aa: CSLEGGRGITDTQYF

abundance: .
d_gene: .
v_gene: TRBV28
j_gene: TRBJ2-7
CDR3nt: TGTGCCAGCACCCCGACCGGAGGCACCTACGAGCAGTACTTC
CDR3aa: CASTPTGGTYEQYF

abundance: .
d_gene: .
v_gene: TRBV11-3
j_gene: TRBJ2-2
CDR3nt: TGTGCCAGCAGCTTAGCGACTGATAACACCGGGGAGCTGTTTTTT
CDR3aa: CASSLATDNTGELFF

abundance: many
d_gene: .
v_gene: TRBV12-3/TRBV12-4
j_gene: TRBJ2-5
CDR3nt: TGTGCCAGCAGTCCGGCCCGCTCGGGGACCCAGTACTTC
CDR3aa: CASSPARSGTQYF

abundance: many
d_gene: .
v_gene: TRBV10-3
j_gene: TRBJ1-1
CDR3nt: TGTGCCATCAGTGGGTCTCACAGGGTTGGCACTGAAGCTTTCTTT
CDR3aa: CAISGSHRVGTEAFF

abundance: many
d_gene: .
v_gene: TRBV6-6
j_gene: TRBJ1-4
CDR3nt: TGTGCCAGCCGACAGATTAATGAAAAACTGTTTTTT
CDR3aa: CASRQINEKLFF

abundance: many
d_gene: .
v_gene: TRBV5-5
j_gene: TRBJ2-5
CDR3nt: TGTGCCAGCAGCTTGTCAGGGCAAGTTGACCAAGAGACCCAGTACTTC
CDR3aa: CASSLSGQVDQETQYF

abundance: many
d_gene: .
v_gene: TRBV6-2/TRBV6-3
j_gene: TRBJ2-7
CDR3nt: TGTGCCAGCAGTTACTCGGGTTGGACGGGGACTTCCTACGAGCAGTACTTC
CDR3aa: CASSYSGWTGTSYEQYF

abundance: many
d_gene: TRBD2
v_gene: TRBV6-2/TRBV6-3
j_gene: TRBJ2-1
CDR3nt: TGTGCCAACTCGGGACTAGACAATGAGCAGTTCTTC
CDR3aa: CANSGLDNEQFF

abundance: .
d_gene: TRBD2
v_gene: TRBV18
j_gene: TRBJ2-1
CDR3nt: TGTGCCAGCGCGGGGGCGGGGACTAGCGGCTACAATGAGCAGTTCTTC
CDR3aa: CASAGAGTSGYNEQFF

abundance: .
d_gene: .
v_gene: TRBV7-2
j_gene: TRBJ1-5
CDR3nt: TGTGCCAGCAACAACAACGTTCCTCCCCAGCATTTT
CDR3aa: CASNNNVPPQHF

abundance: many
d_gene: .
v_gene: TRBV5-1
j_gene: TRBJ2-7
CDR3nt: TGCGCCAGCAGCTCAGGGATCCTCTACGAGCAGTACTTC
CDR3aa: CASSSGILYEQYF

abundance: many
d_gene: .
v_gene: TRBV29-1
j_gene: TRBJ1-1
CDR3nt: TGCAGCGCTTTGAACACTGAAGCTTTCTTT
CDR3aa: CSALNTEAFF

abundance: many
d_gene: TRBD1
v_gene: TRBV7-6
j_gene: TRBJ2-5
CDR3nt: TGTGCCAGCAGCTTAGTAAAGGGACAGGGTCAGACCCAGTACTTC
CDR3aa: CASSLVKGQGQTQYF

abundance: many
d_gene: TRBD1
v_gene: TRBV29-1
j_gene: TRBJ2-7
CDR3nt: TGCAGCGGGAACGACAGGGGTGGCGAGCAGTACTTC
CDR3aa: CSGNDRGGEQYF

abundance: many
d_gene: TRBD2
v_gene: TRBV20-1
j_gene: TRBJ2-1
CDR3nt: TGCAGTGCTCCGGGACTAGCGGGAGGTCTGGGGAATGAGCAGTTCTTC
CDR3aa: CSAPGLAGGLGNEQFF

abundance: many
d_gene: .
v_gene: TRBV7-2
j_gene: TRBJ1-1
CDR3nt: TGTGCCAGCAGCCCCGTTGGACAGTTGAACACTGAAGCTTTCTTT
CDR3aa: CASSPVGQLNTEAFF

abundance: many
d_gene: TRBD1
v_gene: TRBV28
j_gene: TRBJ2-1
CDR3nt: TGTGCCAGCGCCCACCTGGACAGGGGGCTTGAGCAGTTCTTC
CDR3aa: CASAHLDRGLEQFF

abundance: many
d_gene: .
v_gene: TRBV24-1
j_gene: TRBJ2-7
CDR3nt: TGTGCCACCAGTGACGCAAACAGAAACGAGCAGTACTTC
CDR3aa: CATSDANRNEQYF

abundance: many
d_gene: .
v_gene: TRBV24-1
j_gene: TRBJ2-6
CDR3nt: TGTGCCACCAGTGACCCAGGGTTCTCTGGGGCCAACGTCCTGACTTTC
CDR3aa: CATSDPGFSGANVLTF

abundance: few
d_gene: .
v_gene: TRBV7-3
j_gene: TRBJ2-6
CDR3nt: TGTGCCAGCAGCCAAACCCAATTATCGGTTGGGGCCAACGTCCTGACTTTC
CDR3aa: CASSQTQLSVGANVLTF

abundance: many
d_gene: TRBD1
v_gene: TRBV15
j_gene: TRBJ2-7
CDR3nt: TGTGCCACCAGCTGGGACAGGGTGATCTCCCACGAGCAGTACTTC
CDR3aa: CATSWDRVISHEQYF

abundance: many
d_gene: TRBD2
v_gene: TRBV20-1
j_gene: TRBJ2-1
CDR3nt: TGCAGTGCCCAACTACTAGCGGGAGTGGACAATGAGCAGTTCTTC
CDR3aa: CSAQLLAGVDNEQFF

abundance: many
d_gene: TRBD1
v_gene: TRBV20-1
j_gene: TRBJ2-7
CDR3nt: TGCAGTGCCAGGGACAGGTCTGGCGAGCAGTACTTC
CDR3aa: CSARDRSGEQYF

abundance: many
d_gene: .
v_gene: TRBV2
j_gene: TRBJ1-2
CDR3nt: TGTGCCAACCAACAGCCCCAGGGAGTTCGCTATGGCTACACCTTC
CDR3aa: CANQQPQGVRYGYTF

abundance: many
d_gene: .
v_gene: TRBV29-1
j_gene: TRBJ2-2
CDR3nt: TGCAGCGGACTAGAACAGGGAGACACCGGGGAGCTGTTTTTT
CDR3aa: CSGLEQGDTGELFF

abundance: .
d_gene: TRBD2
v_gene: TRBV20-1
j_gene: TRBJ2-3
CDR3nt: TGCAGTGCGGCCCGGACTAGCGGGAGCACAGATACGCAGTATTTT
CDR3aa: CSAARTSGSTDTQYF

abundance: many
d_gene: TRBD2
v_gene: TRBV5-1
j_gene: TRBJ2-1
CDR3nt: TGCGCCAGCAGCCGGACTAGCGGGTTCGGAAATGAGCAGTTCTTC
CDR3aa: CASSRTSGFGNEQFF